Following are 8 T cell receptor beta chains from one sample sequenced in a study of cytomegalovirus exposure and HLA in healthy donors. Libraries were prepared by immunoSEQ multiplex PCR; TCRdb keeps only in-frame clonotypes and omits some of them. Of fewer than 250,000 clones in the sample, roughly 89% were seen once. Input material: PBMCs. Receptors originate from a young man in good health and CMV-seronegative.

The chain couples TRBV7-9 to TRBJ1-2; 7 nucleotides match TRBD1. Trimming removed 3 bases from V and 6 bases from J; junction bases left unmatched: 7. This CDR3 spans 14 amino acids. Germline values: CDR1 SEHNR, CDR2 FQNEAQ (reference sequence). In DNA form, the CDR3 reads TGTGCCAGCAGCTTGGGCAGGGGGTTGGATGGCTACACCTTC. As protein: CASSLGRGLDGYTF.

This clone showed up just a few times. This chain connects TRBV14 to TRBJ2-2, with 9 bases fitting TRBD2. V was clipped by 4 bases and J by 1 base; unmatched bases: 7. The CDR3 runs to 17 residues. Germline CDR1 reads SGHDN; CDR2 reads FVKESK. CDR3: CASSRSRLAVNTGELFF. The CDR3 DNA reads TGTGCCAGCAGCCGATCGCGACTAGCGGTGAACACCGGGGAGCTGTTTTTT.

The chain combines TRBV15 with TRBJ1-2; 9 bases map to TRBD1. Germline V CDR1 and CDR2: LNHNV, YYDKDF (reference sequence). The CDR3 covers 16 residues. With 0 bases clipped from V and 5 bases from J, the junction kept 7 bases outside the gene matches. The CDR3 DNA sequence: TGTGCCACCAGCAGAGATCGACAGGGGGTTATGTATGGCTACACCTTC. The encoded protein is CATSRDRQGVMYGYTF.

V gene TRBV7-2 combines with J gene TRBJ2-2; weak D call: TRBD2 (5 bases). CDR3 size: 15 residues. Trimming removed 5 bases at V and 7 bases at J, with 17 bases between. From germline, CDR1 is SGHTA and CDR2 FQGNSA. The CDR3 region is CASSLYSVAGGELFF. The DNA of the CDR3 is TGTGCCAGCAGCCTATACTCAGTGGCGGGCGGGGAGCTGTTTTTT.

The V and J genes are TRBV6-5 and TRBJ2-3; 9 bases align to TRBD2. Trimming took 6 bases from V and 4 from J; bases not matched to a gene: 5. This CDR3 contains 14 residues. CDR1 is MNHEY and CDR2 is SVGAGI in the germline V gene. Here the CDR3 reads CASRRLAVADTQYF. The CDR3 region has the DNA TGTGCCAGCAGACGACTAGCGGTCGCAGATACGCAGTATTTT.

V usage is TRBV9 and J usage is TRBJ2-1; D is perhaps TRBD2 (7 bases). Germline values: CDR1 SGDLS, CDR2 YYNGEE. The CDR3 loop spans 14 amino acids. Trimming shortened V by 7 bases and J by 6 bases, and 17 bases separated the two germline ends. CDR3 DNA: TGTGCCAGCTCCACGACGGGGGGCATCAATGAGCAGTTCTTC. Residues: CASSTTGGINEQFF.

This clone occurred many times. The V and J genes are TRBV14 and TRBJ2-1; 9 nucleotides line up with TRBD2. CDR1 is SGHDN and CDR2 is FVKESK in the germline V gene. The CDR3 runs to 17 residues. Trimming removed 0 bases from V and 8 bases from J; junction bases left unmatched: 11. CDR3 nucleotides: TGTGCCAGCAGCCAAGATCTTGCAGCGGGGGGTTACGATGAGCAGTTCTTC. This sequence encodes CASSQDLAAGGYDEQFF.

The chain combines TRBV4-3 with TRBJ2-1, with D maybe TRBD2 (5 bases). V was trimmed by 0 bases and J by 12 bases, leaving 24 bases between them. CDR1 LGHNA and CDR2 YSLEER come from the germline V gene. CDR3 size: 17 residues. For the CDR3, the DNA is TGCGCCAGCAGCCAAGAGCGTTTACTGGACGTCAACGGGGTGCAGTTCTTC. Its translation is CASSQERLLDVNGVQFF.